A selection of T cell receptor beta chains follows, all from one sample in a study of early T cells in non-severe SARS-CoV-2 infection. TCRdb reprocessed the 5' RACE reads with MiXCR, giving one entry per CDR3 protein. The sample carries about 66,000 distinct CDR3 sequences, roughly 13% recorded once. Sequencing was done on a sample of whole blood. These receptors were taken from an adult who was a healthcare worker with PCR-confirmed SARS-CoV-2 infection or an uninfected control (not recorded which). CDR3s include the opening cysteine and the closing phenylalanine or tryptophan. The order of the fields is clone size, V gene, CDR3 protein. Clone sizes are given selectively: once, few, many, or a class where the clone is expanded.

clone_size: few; v_call: TRBV20-1; cdr3_aa: CSARASRGFGSYNSPLHF
clone_size: many; v_call: TRBV5-5; cdr3_aa: CASSLDTGVGYNEQFF
clone_size: many; v_call: TRBV29-1; cdr3_aa: CSVQKTGDGEKLFF
clone_size: many; v_call: TRBV7-2; cdr3_aa: CASSLEGLGEQYF
clone_size: few; v_call: TRBV7-9; cdr3_aa: CASSLGGLAGAVDTQYF
clone_size: many; v_call: TRBV6-5; cdr3_aa: CASSYVGATYEQYF
clone_size: .; v_call: TRBV7-8; cdr3_aa: CASRIGINTGELFF
clone_size: .; v_call: TRBV12-3/TRBV12-4; cdr3_aa: CASSFRPGGYEQYF
clone_size: many; v_call: TRBV10-2; cdr3_aa: CASSESAVLNTEAFF
clone_size: few; v_call: TRBV18; cdr3_aa: CASSPLDEVSEAFF
clone_size: few; v_call: TRBV28; cdr3_aa: CASSENRGRSTEAFF
clone_size: few; v_call: TRBV27; cdr3_aa: CASSLSRTSHNEQFF
clone_size: many; v_call: TRBV28; cdr3_aa: CASTETGAFSGANVLTF
clone_size: many; v_call: TRBV24-1; cdr3_aa: CATSDSGNTEAFF
clone_size: .; v_call: TRBV5-4; cdr3_aa: CASSFPNGGEQFF
clone_size: .; v_call: TRBV7-2; cdr3_aa: CASARRGTNTGELFF
clone_size: many; v_call: TRBV4-1; cdr3_aa: CASSQQDRGLTF
clone_size: .; v_call: TRBV7-2; cdr3_aa: CASSGGNSPLHF
clone_size: many; v_call: TRBV2; cdr3_aa: CASRTNNYGYTF
clone_size: few; v_call: TRBV20-1; cdr3_aa: CSQPGTSSYNEQFF
clone_size: few; v_call: TRBV10-3; cdr3_aa: CAISDNYEQYF
clone_size: many; v_call: TRBV10-3; cdr3_aa: CAISDPDTPFNNEQFF
clone_size: .; v_call: TRBV5-1; cdr3_aa: CASTETPGQGREQYF
clone_size: few; v_call: TRBV25-1; cdr3_aa: CASSEQGHRSTDTQYF
clone_size: .; v_call: TRBV11-2; cdr3_aa: CASSLGKGLNTEAFF
clone_size: .; v_call: TRBV28; cdr3_aa: CASRSGQGEAETQYF
clone_size: few; v_call: TRBV7-3; cdr3_aa: CASSLELAANNEQFF
clone_size: .; v_call: TRBV19; cdr3_aa: CASTGQGKSEQYF
clone_size: .; v_call: TRBV7-8; cdr3_aa: CASSFPSGSTDTQYF
clone_size: few; v_call: TRBV15; cdr3_aa: CATSRDSRTDTEAFF
clone_size: few; v_call: TRBV7-2; cdr3_aa: CASSLSTARRGNTIYF
clone_size: few; v_call: TRBV6-2/TRBV6-3; cdr3_aa: CASTQPGSFLRGQYF
clone_size: many; v_call: TRBV6-5; cdr3_aa: CASRGRTYATNEKLFF
clone_size: .; v_call: TRBV7-2; cdr3_aa: CASSLIGPSGTDTQYF
clone_size: few; v_call: TRBV7-3; cdr3_aa: CASSFSDRSQAFF
clone_size: many; v_call: TRBV5-1; cdr3_aa: CASSRVEVSTEAFF
clone_size: many; v_call: TRBV7-9; cdr3_aa: CASSSSTSGANVLTF
clone_size: many; v_call: TRBV5-1; cdr3_aa: CASSFTISTDTQYF
clone_size: few; v_call: TRBV27; cdr3_aa: CASSFRAEQFF
clone_size: many; v_call: TRBV24-1; cdr3_aa: CATSDPQPNEQFF
clone_size: .; v_call: TRBV13; cdr3_aa: CASSTGREAYNEQFF